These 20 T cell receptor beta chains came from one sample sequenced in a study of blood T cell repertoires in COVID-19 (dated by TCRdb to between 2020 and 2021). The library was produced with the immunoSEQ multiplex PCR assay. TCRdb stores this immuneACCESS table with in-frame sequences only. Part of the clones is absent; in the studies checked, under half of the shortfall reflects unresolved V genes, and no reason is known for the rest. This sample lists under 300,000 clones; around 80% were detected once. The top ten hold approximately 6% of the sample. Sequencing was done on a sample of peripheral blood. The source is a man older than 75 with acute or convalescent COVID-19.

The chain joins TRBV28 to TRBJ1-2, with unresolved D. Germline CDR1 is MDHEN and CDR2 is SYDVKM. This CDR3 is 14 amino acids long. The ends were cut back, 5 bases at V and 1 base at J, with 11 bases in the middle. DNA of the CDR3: TGTGCCAGCAGTCGGAACAGTTTTAACTATGGCTACACCTTC. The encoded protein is CASSRNSFNYGYTF.

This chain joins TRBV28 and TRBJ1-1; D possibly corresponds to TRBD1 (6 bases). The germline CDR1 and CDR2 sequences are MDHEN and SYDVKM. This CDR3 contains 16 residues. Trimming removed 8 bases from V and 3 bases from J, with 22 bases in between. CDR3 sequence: CASFPPRGAEDTEAFF. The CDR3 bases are TGTGCCAGCTTTCCTCCTCGGGGGGCGGAGGACACTGAAGCTTTCTTT.

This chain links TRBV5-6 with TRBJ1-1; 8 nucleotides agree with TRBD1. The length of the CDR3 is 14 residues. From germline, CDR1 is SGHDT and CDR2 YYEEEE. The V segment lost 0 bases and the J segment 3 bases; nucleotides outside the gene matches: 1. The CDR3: CASSLAGGHTEAFF. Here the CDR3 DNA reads TGTGCCAGCAGCTTGGCAGGGGGCCACACTGAAGCTTTCTTT.

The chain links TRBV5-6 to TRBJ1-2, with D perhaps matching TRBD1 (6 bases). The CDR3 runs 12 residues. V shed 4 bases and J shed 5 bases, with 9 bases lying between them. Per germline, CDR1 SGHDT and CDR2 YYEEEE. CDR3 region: CASSPDRYGYTF. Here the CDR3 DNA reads TGTGCCAGCAGCCCGGACAGATATGGCTACACCTTC.

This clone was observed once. CDR3 sequence (DNA): TGTGCCAGCAGCCGAGGGACAGGGGCCGCAGAACTGTTTTTT. Amino acid sequence: CASSRGTGAAELFF. The chain recombines TRBV3-1 (or the pseudogene TRBV3-2) with TRBJ1-4; TRBD1 matches at 10 bases. Germline CDR1 LGHDT, CDR2 YNNKEL (reference sequence). V was clipped by 4 bases and J by 12 bases; unmatched bases: 8. The CDR3 length is 14 residues.

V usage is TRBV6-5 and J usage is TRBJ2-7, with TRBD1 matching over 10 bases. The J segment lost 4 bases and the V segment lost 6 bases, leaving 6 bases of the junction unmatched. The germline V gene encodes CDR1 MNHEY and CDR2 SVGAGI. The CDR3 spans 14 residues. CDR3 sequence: CASRVGTGVYEQYF. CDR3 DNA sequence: TGTGCCAGCAGGGTGGGGACAGGGGTATACGAGCAGTACTTC.

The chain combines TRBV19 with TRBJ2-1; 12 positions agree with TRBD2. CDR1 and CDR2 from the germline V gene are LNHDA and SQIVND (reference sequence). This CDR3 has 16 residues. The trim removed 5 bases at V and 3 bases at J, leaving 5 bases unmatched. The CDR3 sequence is CASSGLAGIVYNEQFF. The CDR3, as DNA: TGTGCCAGTAGTGGACTAGCGGGGATAGTCTACAATGAGCAGTTCTTC.

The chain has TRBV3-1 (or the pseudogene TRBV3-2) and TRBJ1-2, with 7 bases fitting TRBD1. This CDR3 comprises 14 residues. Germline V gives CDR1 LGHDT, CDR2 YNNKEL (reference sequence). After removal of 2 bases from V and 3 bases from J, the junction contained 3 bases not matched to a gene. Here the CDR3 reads CASSQYDRDYGYTF. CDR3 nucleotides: TGTGCCAGCAGCCAATACGACAGGGACTATGGCTACACCTTC.

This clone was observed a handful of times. The CDR3 DNA reads as TGTGCCAGCAGTGCCCAGGACAGGTTAAGGTATTTT. It is translated as CASSAQDRLRYF. The chain carries TRBV28 and TRBJ2-3; 7 nucleotides match TRBD1. The CDR3 runs to 12 residues. After removal of 5 bases from V and 14 bases from J, the junction contained 10 bases not matched to a gene. Germline CDR1 and CDR2: MDHEN and SYDVKM.

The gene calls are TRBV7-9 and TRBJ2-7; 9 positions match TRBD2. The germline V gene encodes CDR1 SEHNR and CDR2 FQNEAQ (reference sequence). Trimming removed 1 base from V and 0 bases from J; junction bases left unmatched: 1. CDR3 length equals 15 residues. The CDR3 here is CASSLEAGGSYEQYF. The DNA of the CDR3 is TGTGCCAGCAGCTTAGAAGCGGGAGGCTCCTACGAGCAGTACTTC.

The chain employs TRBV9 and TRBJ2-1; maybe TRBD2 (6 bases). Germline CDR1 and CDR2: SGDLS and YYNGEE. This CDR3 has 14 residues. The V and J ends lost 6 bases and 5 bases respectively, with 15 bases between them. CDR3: CASTRTGGNNEQFF. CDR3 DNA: TGTGCCAGCACCAGAACCGGGGGAAACAATGAGCAGTTCTTC.

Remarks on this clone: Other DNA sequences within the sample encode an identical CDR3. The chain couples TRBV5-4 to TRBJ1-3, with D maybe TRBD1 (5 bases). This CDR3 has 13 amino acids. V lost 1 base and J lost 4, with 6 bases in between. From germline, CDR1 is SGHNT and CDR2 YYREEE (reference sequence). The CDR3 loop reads CASSLTGGNTIYF. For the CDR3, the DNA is TGTGCCAGCAGCTTGACAGGAGGAAACACCATATATTTT. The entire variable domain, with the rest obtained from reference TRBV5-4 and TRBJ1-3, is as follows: ETGVTQSPTHLIKTRGQQVTLRCSSQSGHNTVSWYQQALGQGPQFIFQYYREEENGRGNFPPRFSGLQFPNYSSELNVNALELDDSALYLCASSLTGGNTIYFGEGSWLTVV.

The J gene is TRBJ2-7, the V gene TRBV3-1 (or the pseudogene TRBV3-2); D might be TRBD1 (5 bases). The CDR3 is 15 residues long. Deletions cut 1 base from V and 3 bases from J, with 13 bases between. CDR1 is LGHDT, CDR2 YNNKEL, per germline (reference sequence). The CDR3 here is CASSQAPQGLYEQYF. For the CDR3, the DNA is TGTGCCAGCAGCCAAGCCCCCCAGGGCCTCTACGAGCAGTACTTC.

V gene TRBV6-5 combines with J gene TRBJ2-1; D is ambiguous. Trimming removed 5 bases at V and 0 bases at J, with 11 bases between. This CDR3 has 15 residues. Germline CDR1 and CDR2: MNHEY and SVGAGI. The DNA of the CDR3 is TGTGCCAGCAGTCAATCACATAACTCCTACAATGAGCAGTTCTTC. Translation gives CASSQSHNSYNEQFF.

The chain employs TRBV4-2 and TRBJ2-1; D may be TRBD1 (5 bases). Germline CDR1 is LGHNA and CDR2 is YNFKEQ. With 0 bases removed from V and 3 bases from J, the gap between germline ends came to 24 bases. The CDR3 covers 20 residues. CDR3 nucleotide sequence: TGTGCCAGCAGCCAAGATTGGTTGGTAGGGGTTGGAGCTTTCTACAATGAGCAGTTCTTC. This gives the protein CASSQDWLVGVGAFYNEQFF.

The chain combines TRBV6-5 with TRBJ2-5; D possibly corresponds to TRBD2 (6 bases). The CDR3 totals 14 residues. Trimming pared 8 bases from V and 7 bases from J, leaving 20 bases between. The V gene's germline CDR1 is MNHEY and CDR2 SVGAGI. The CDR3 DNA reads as TGTGCCAGCGCCCAGCCGGGGGAAGAATGGACCCAGTACTTC. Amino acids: CASAQPGEEWTQYF.

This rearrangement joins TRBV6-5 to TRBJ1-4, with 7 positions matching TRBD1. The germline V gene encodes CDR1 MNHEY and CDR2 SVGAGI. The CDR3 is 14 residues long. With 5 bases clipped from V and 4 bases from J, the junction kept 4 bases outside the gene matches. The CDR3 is CASSPGQLNEKLFF. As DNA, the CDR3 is TGTGCCAGCAGTCCGGGACAGCTTAATGAAAAACTGTTTTTT.

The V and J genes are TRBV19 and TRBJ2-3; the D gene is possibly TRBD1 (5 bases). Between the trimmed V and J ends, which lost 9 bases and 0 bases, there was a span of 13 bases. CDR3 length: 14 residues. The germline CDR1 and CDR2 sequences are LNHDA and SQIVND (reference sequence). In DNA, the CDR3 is TGTGCCAGCCAGGACACCGCTAGCACAGATACGCAGTATTTT. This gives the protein CASQDTASTDTQYF.

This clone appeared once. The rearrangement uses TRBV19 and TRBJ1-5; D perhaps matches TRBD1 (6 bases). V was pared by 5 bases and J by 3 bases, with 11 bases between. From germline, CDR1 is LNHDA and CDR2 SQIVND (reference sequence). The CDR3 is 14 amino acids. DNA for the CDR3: TGTGCCAGTAGTGTTACAGGGTCCAATCAGCCCCAGCATTTT. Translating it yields CASSVTGSNQPQHF.

The CDR3 spells CSVSLLSGAHGYTF. Here the CDR3 DNA reads TGCAGCGTATCCCTCCTCTCCGGAGCTCACGGCTACACCTTC. The rearrangement joins TRBV29-1 to TRBJ1-2; D unclear. CDR1 and CDR2 (germline): SQVTM, ANQGSEA. This CDR3 comprises 14 residues. Trimming took 6 bases from V and 8 from J, leaving 22 bases between them.